The sequence of this TCR beta chain was determined in a study of identical twins. MiXCR, applied by TCRdb to the 5' RACE reads, yields one record per CDR3 protein. The repertoire has 350,000 to 450,000 distinct CDR3 sequences, about 18% of them found once; the top ten carry around 10%. This clonotype was counted at least ten times. This CDR3 has 16 amino acids. The V and J ends lost 2 bases and 9 bases respectively, with 17 bases between them. Sequencing used naive T cells sorted from blood. This chain links TRBV12-3 or TRBV12-4 with TRBJ1-6; no definite D call. The source is a man aged 50-59 years in good health. The CDR3 DNA is TGTGCCAGCAGTTTAAGTCTACAGACGGTTGGTTCACCCCTCCACTTT. Translated: CASSLSLQTVGSPLHF.